The subject of this entry is one T cell receptor beta chain. These data come from a study of blood T cell dynamics during melanoma immunotherapy. Germline V gene data show CDR1 as MDHEN and CDR2 as SYDVKM. Trimming at V came to 6 bases and at J to 2 bases, leaving 17 bases not matched to a gene. CDR3 length: 18 amino acids. The time point denotes: pre-treatment baseline. Response was assessed by RECIST 1.1 at 12 weeks, except a couple of rapid progressors. Each bulk PBMC sample had 300 to 400 ng DNA loaded. Assay used: immunoSEQ multiplex PCR; TCRdb lists only in-frame clones, some missing. The table lists some 5,600 clones, 88% of them singletons, with around 1.9% in the top ten.

The chain joins TRBV28 to TRBJ2-3; 7 bases align to TRBD2. The clonotype was recovered from a human donor with melanoma. Here the sequenced sample was blood, taken from a patient treated with checkpoint blockade. DNA for the CDR3: TGTGCCAGCAGCATAAGCCCAGGACTAGGGCTGACCACAGATACGCAGTATTTT. Its protein product is CASSISPGLGLTTDTQYF.